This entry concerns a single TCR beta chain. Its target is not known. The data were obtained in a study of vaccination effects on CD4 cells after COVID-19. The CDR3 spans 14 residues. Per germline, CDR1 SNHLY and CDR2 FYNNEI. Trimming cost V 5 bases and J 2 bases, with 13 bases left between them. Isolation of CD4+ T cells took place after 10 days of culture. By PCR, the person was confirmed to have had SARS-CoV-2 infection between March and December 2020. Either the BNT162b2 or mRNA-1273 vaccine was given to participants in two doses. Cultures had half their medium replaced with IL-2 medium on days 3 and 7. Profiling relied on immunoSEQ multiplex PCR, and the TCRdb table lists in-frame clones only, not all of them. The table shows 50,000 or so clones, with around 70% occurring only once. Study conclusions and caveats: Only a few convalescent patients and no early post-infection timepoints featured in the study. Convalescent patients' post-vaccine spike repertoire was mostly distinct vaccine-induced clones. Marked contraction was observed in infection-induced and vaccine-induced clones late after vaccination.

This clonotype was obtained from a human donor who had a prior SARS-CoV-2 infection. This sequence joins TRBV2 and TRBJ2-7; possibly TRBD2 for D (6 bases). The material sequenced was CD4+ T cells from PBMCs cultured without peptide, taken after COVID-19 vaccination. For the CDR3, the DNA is TGTGCCAGCAGTTTCGGGAGCGGTACCTACGAGCAGTACTTC. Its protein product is CASSFGSGTYEQYF.